The 24 T cell receptor beta chains presented below share a single source sample, sequenced in a study of blood T cells in healthy people across ages. Sample-barcoded 5' priming and a J-beta primer mix drove a second PCR of roughly 7 to 11 cycles. TCRdb re-called the 5' RACE reads through MiXCR, storing one row per CDR3 protein. The data hold about 830,000 distinct CDR3 sequences, with over 45% observed a single time. The sample taken for sequencing was blood. The origin of the receptors is a man aged 25-40 years in good health.

This clonotype was recorded a few times. The V and J genes are TRBV20-1 and TRBJ2-5; 9 nucleotides align to TRBD2. With 5 bases clipped from V and 4 bases from J, the junction kept 2 bases outside the gene matches. Germline CDR1 is DFQATT and CDR2 is SNEGSKA (reference sequence). This CDR3 comprises 12 residues. This CDR3 reads CSAPTSGETQYF. As DNA, the CDR3 is TGCAGTGCTCCGACTAGCGGAGAGACCCAGTACTTC.

The genes are TRBV6-5 and TRBJ2-4; D remains unclear. Germline assignment: CDR1 MNHEY and CDR2 SVGAGI. CDR3 length: 16 residues. Between the trimmed V and J ends, which lost 2 bases and 0 bases, there was a span of 11 bases. DNA of the CDR3: TGTGCCAGCAGTTACGCGCCAACGATAGCCAAAAACATTCAGTACTTC. It yields the protein CASSYAPTIAKNIQYF.

This chain uses TRBV20-1 with TRBJ2-5, with D uncertain. Gene TRBJ2-7 matches the end of the DNA better, so the J call may be wrong. CDR3 size: 14 residues. The germline V gene encodes CDR1 DFQATT and CDR2 SNEGSKA (reference sequence). CDR3 nucleotides: TGCAGTGCTAGACCTTGGGCTCGTAACTACGAGCAGTACTTC. It is translated as CSARPWARNYEQYF.

CDR3 in amino acids: CASSPNADRGDGANVLTF. The CDR3 DNA reads as TGTGCCAGCAGCCCGAACGCGGACAGGGGGGATGGGGCCAACGTCCTGACTTTC. The J gene is TRBJ2-6, the V gene TRBV3-1, with 10 bases identical to TRBD1. V was clipped by 4 bases and J by 3 bases; unmatched bases: 9. From germline, CDR1 is LGHDT and CDR2 YNNKEL (reference sequence). This CDR3 is 18 amino acids long. The full variable domain, its missing parts supplied by reference TRBV3-1 and TRBJ2-6, is DTAVSQTPKYLVTQMGNDKSIKCEQNLGHDTMYWYKQDSKKFLKIMFSYNNKELIINETVPNRFSPKSPDKAHLNLHINSLELGDSAVYFCASSPNADRGDGANVLTFGAGSRLTVL.

The chain joins TRBV9 to TRBJ2-4; 7 positions match TRBD2. Matching the DNA end better, TRBJ2-7 makes the J call doubtful. CDR1 is SGDLS, CDR2 YYNGEE, per germline. The length of the CDR3 is 14 residues. This CDR3 is CASSVGSGACEQYF. The DNA for the CDR3 is TGTGCCAGCAGCGTAGGCAGCGGGGCCTGCGAGCAGTACTTC.

The chain recombines TRBV6-2 or TRBV6-3 with TRBJ2-7; TRBD1 might be the D (5 bases). This CDR3 is built from 12 residues. The V and J ends lost 6 bases and 4 bases respectively, with 10 bases between them. Looked up from germline, CDR1 is MNHEY and CDR2 is SVGEGT. The CDR3 loop is CASSIDSYEQYF. The CDR3 DNA sequence: TGTGCCAGCAGCATCGACAGTTACGAGCAGTACTTC.

The chain is built from TRBV12-5 and TRBJ2-1; no clear D. Germline lookup yields CDR1 LGHNT and CDR2 FRNRAP. V gave up 0 bases and J gave up 4 bases, with 1 base separating them. The CDR3 contains 12 residues. CDR3 sequence reads: CASGLVYNEQFF. CDR3 nucleotides: TGTGCTAGTGGTTTGGTATACAATGAGCAGTTCTTC. Full variable domain (rest looked up from reference TRBV12-5 and TRBJ2-1): DARVTQTPRHKVTEMGQEVTMRCQPILGHNTVFWYRQTMMQGLELLAYFRNRAPLDDSGMPKDRFSAEMPDATLATLKIQPSEPRDSAVYFCASGLVYNEQFFGPGTRLTVL.

This chain connects TRBV20-1 to TRBJ2-5; 11 bases are shared with TRBD2. CDR3 length: 14 amino acids. Germline assignment: CDR1 DFQATT and CDR2 SNEGSKA (reference sequence). CDR3 DNA sequence: TGCAGCCGCTCTCCGGGACTAGCGGAAGAGACCCAGTACTTC. Protein product: CSRSPGLAEETQYF.

There are a few counts of this clonotype. The chain's CDR3 is CASSARTSGAKNIQYF. CDR3 nucleotides: TGTGCCAGCAGCGCCCGGACTAGCGGGGCCAAAAACATTCAGTACTTC. The rearrangement uses TRBV7-2 and TRBJ2-4, with TRBD2 matching 11 bases. The CDR3 extends over 16 amino acids. V gave up 5 bases and J gave up 1 base; unmatched junction bases: 4. Germline CDR1 SGHTA, CDR2 FQGNSA. The entire variable domain, with the rest obtained from reference TRBV7-2 and TRBJ2-4, is as follows: GAGVSQSPSNKVTEKGKDVELRCDPISGHTALYWYRQSLGQGLEFLIYFQGNSAPDKSGLPSDRFSAERTGGSVSTLTIQRTQQEDSAVYLCASSARTSGAKNIQYFGAGTRLSVL.

This clonotype has more than one count but fewer than ten. J is TRBJ2-1 and V is TRBV15; TRBD2 agrees at 8 bases. From germline, CDR1 is LNHNV and CDR2 YYDKDF (reference sequence). V lost 3 bases, J lost 4 bases, and 5 bases stayed unmatched. The CDR3 length is 15 residues. The CDR3 DNA is TGTGCCACCAGCAGTACCCGGGAGGGATACAATGAGCAGTTCTTC. It specifies CATSSTREGYNEQFF.

This clonotype was counted a few times. The chain couples TRBV7-6 to TRBJ2-6; D remains unclear. Germline CDR1 and CDR2: SGHVS and FNYEAQ. The CDR3 length is 14 residues. V was cut by 3 bases and J by 2 bases, with 5 bases left in between. As DNA, the CDR3 is TGTGCCAGCAGCTTGACTCCTGGGGCCAACGTCCTGACTTTC. It yields the protein CASSLTPGANVLTF. Drawing the rest from reference TRBV7-6 and TRBJ2-6, the complete variable domain is GAGVSQSPRYKVTKRGQDVALRCDPISGHVSLYWYRQALGQGPEFLTYFNYEAQQDKSGLPNDRFSAERPEGSISTLTIQRTEQRDSAMYRCASSLTPGANVLTFGAGSRLTVL.

In DNA, the CDR3 is TGTGCCATCACGCCTAGCGGGGGGGTTGCAGATACGCAGTATTTT. Translating gives CAITPSGGVADTQYF. The J gene is TRBJ2-3, the V gene TRBV10-3, with 12 bases identical to TRBD2. The length of the CDR3 is 15 residues. Germline V gene lookup returns CDR1 ENHRY and CDR2 SYGVKD. The V and J ends lost 7 bases and 4 bases, in that order; junction bases with no gene match: 6.

This clonotype was picked up a small number of times. V usage is TRBV20-1 and J usage is TRBJ2-1; 10 bases are shared with TRBD2. Per the germline V gene, CDR1 is DFQATT and CDR2 is SNEGSKA (reference sequence). This CDR3 contains 16 residues. Trimming took 0 bases from V and 5 from J; bases not matched to a gene: 7. The CDR3 region is CSARDMGSGGNNEQFF. The CDR3 DNA reads as TGCAGTGCTAGAGATATGGGTAGCGGGGGGAACAATGAGCAGTTCTTC.

The chain has TRBV14 and TRBJ2-5, with TRBD1 identical over 9 bases. This CDR3 is 15 amino acids long. V lost 1 base to trimming and J lost 2 bases; unmatched junction nucleotides: 2. Germline lookup yields CDR1 SGHDN and CDR2 FVKESK. The CDR3 nucleotides are TGTGCCAGCAGCCAAGCGACAGGGGGACAAGAGACCCAGTACTTC. It yields the protein CASSQATGGQETQYF. The full variable domain, completed using reference TRBV14 and TRBJ2-5, is EAGVTQFPSHSVIEKGQTVTLRCDPISGHDNLYWYRRVMGKEIKFLLHFVKESKQDESGMPNNRFLAERTGGTYSTLKVQPAELEDSGVYFCASSQATGGQETQYFGPGTRLLVL.

The chain links TRBV5-1 to TRBJ2-5; 9 bases line up with TRBD1. Germline V gene sequence: CDR1 SGHRS, CDR2 YFSETQ. The CDR3 covers 14 residues. V shed 0 bases and J 11 bases; nucleotides not matched to a gene: 8. The CDR3 reads CASSLGQGDDEQYF. Written as DNA, the CDR3 is TGCGCCAGCAGCTTGGGACAGGGGGACGATGAGCAGTACTTC. The whole variable domain, remainder taken from reference TRBV5-1 and TRBJ2-5, is KAGVTQTPRYLIKTRGQQVTLSCSPISGHRSVSWYQQTPGQGLQFLFEYFSETQRNKGNFPGRFSGRQFSNSRSEMNVSTLELGDSALYLCASSLGQGDDEQYFGPGTRLLVL.

The table lists this clonotype with a few counts. V gene TRBV20-1 combines with J gene TRBJ1-2, with D perhaps TRBD1 (5 bases). The germline V and J ends were trimmed by 6 bases and 10 bases, with 21 bases remaining between them. The CDR3 is made up of 13 amino acids. From germline, CDR1 is DFQATT and CDR2 SNEGSKA (reference sequence). CDR3 amino acids: CSALPFGAANYTF. CDR3 DNA: TGCAGTGCCCTCCCCTTCGGGGCAGCAAACTACACCTTC.

The V call is TRBV20-1, the J call TRBJ1-2; D is unclear. Per the germline V gene, CDR1 is DFQATT and CDR2 is SNEGSKA (reference sequence). This CDR3 has 12 residues. V lost 6 bases, J lost 4 bases, and 12 bases lay in between. This chain's CDR3 is CSAEDEAYGYTF. The CDR3 nucleotides are TGCAGTGCGGAGGACGAGGCCTATGGCTACACCTTC.

The CDR3 is CASSWGDTTDQPQHF. CDR3 nucleotide sequence: TGTGCCAGCAGTTGGGGTGACACTACCGATCAGCCCCAGCATTTT. The rearrangement links TRBV12-3 or TRBV12-4 to TRBJ1-5; D ambiguous. V lost 4 bases, J lost 5 bases, and 15 bases lay in between. The CDR3 sequence is 15 residues long.

This clonotype has only a few counts. V and J are TRBV4-3 and TRBJ2-1; the D is unclear. The CDR3 extends over 13 amino acids. The V and J ends lost 3 bases and 8 bases respectively, with 11 bases between them. The germline gives CDR1 LGHNA, CDR2 YSLEER. The chain's CDR3 is CASSQVLVHEQFF. CDR3 DNA sequence: TGCGCCAGCAGCCAGGTTCTGGTCCATGAGCAGTTCTTC.

The chain combines TRBV7-3 with TRBJ2-3, with 8 bases identical to TRBD2. The CDR3 consists of 15 residues. Per the germline V gene, CDR1 is SGHTA and CDR2 is FQGTGA. V lost 2 bases and J lost 2; bases outside the gene matches: 3. The CDR3 bases are TGTGCCAGCAGCTTAGCGGGGGGTCCCACAGATACGCAGTATTTT. Translating gives CASSLAGGPTDTQYF.

The chain couples TRBV30 to TRBJ2-3; 12 positions match TRBD2. Germline V gene sequence: CDR1 GTSNPN, CDR2 SVGIG (reference sequence). V shed 4 bases, J shed 0 bases, and the junction held 5 bases outside the gene matches. CDR3 size: 16 residues. The DNA for the CDR3 is TGTGCCTGGACCCTGGGGACTAGCGGGAGCACAGATACGCAGTATTTT. Its translation is CAWTLGTSGSTDTQYF.

This clonotype was counted only a few times. This chain links TRBV4-2 with TRBJ2-7; 12 nucleotides match TRBD2. This CDR3 contains 16 residues. CDR1 is LGHNA, CDR2 YNFKEQ, per germline. J gave up 3 bases and V 3 bases, and 6 bases lay outside the gene matches. CDR3 nucleotide sequence: TGTGCCAGCAGCCAGGAACTAGCGGGAGGCTTCTACGAGCAGTACTTC. The encoded protein is CASSQELAGGFYEQYF.

The chain employs TRBV12-3 or TRBV12-4 and TRBJ1-5, with 8 positions matching TRBD1. Losses at the gene ends were 4 bases for V and 2 bases for J; bases not matched to a gene: 4. CDR3 length: 15 residues. Here the CDR3 reads CASSSTGDRNQPQHF. The CDR3 region has the DNA TGTGCCAGCAGTTCGACAGGGGATCGCAATCAGCCCCAGCATTTT.

The V gene is TRBV25-1, the J gene TRBJ2-7, with D hard to call. The V end was cut by 5 bases, the J end by 6 bases, with 14 bases between. This CDR3 is 13 amino acids long. CDR1 is MGHDK, CDR2 SYGVNS, per germline. The CDR3 DNA is TGTGCCAGCAGTTCAGGACGATGGCCCGAGCAGTACTTC. Its translation: CASSSGRWPEQYF.